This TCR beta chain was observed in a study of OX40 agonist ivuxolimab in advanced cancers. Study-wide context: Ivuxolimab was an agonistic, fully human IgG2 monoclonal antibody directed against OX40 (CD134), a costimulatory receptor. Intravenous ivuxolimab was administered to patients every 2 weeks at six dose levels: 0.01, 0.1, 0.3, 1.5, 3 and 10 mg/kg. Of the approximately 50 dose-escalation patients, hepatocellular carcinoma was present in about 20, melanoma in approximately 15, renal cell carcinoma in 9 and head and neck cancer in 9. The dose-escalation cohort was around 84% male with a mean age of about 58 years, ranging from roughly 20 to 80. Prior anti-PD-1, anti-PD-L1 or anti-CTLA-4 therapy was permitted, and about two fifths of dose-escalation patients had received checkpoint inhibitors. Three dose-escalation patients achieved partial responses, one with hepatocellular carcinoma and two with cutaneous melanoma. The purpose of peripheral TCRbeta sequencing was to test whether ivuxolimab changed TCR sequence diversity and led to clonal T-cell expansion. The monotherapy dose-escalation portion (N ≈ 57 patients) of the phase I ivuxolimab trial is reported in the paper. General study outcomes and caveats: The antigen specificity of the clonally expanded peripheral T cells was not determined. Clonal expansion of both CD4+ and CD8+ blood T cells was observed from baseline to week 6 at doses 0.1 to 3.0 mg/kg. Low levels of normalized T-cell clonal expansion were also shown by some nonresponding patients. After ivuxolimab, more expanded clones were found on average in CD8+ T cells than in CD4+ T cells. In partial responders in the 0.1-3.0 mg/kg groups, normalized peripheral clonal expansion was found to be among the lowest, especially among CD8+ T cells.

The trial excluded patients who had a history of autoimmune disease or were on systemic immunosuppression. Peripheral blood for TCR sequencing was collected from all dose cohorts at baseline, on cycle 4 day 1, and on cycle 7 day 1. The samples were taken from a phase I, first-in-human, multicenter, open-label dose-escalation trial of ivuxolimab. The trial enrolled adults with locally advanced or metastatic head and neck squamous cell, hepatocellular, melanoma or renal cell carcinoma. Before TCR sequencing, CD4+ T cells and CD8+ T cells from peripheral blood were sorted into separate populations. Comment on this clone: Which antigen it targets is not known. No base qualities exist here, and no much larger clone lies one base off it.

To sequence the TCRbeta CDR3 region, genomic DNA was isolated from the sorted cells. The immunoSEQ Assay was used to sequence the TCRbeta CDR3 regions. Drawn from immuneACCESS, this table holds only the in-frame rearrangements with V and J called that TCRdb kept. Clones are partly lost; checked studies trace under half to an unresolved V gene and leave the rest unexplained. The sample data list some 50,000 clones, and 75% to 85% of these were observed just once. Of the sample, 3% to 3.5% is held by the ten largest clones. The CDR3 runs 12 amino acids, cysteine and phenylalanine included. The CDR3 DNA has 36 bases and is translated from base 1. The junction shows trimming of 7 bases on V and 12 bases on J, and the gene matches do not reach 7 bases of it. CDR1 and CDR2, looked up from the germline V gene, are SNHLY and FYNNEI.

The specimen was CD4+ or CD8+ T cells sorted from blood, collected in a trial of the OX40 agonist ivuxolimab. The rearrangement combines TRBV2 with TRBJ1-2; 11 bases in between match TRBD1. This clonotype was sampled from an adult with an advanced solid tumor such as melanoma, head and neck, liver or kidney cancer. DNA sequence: TGTGCCAGCACCCGGGACAGGGGGGCTAACACCTTC. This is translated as CASTRDRGANTF.